The sequence of this TCR beta chain was determined in a study of identical twins. Germline V gene data show CDR1 as SGHRS and CDR2 as YFSETQ. This CDR3 comprises 13 residues. Unmatched junction bases numbered 6, after V lost 0 bases and J lost 15 bases. TCRdb fed the 5' RACE reads into MiXCR, producing one record per CDR3 protein. The sample has about 470,000 distinct CDR3 sequences, approximately 25% seen once. The data also belong to a second study, concerning T cells expressing NK-cell markers. That publication notes: Anti-gamma-delta TCR antibody use in several experiments restricted sorting to alpha-beta TCR T cells.

The genes are TRBV5-1 and TRBJ2-1; 10 positions match TRBD2. The material sequenced was CD4+ T cells sorted from blood. The receptor's source is a woman between 18 and 30 years old in good health. In DNA, the CDR3 is TGCGCCAGCAGCTTGGATCTAGCGGGAGACGGGTTCTTC. It codes for CASSLDLAGDGFF. Full variable domain (rest looked up from reference TRBV5-1 and TRBJ2-1): KAGVTQTPRYLIKTRGQQVTLSCSPISGHRSVSWYQQTPGQGLQFLFEYFSETQRNKGNFPGRFSGRQFSNSRSEMNVSTLELGDSALYLCASSLDLAGDGFFGPGTRLTVL.